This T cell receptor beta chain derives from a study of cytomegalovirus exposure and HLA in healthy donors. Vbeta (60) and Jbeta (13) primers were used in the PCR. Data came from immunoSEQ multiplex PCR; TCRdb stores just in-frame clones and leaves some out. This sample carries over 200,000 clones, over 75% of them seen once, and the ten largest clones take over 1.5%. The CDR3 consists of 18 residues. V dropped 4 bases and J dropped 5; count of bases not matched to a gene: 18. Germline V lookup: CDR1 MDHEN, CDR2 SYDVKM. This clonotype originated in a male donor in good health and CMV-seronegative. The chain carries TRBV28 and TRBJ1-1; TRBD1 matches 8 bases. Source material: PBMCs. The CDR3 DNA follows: TGTGCCAGCAGTTCCCTCCGGGACAGGATTAAGGTACGGACTGAAGCTTTCTTT. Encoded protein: CASSSLRDRIKVRTEAFF.